One sample yielded the 12 T cell receptor beta chains listed below, sequenced in a study of OX40 agonist ivuxolimab in advanced cancers. Produced via immunoSEQ multiplex PCR; TCRdb's table is partial and in-frame only. The table has 65,000 to 90,000 clones, approximately 89% seen once; the top ten hold less than 0.8%. The sample consisted of CD4+ or CD8+ T cells sorted from blood, taken in a trial of the OX40 agonist ivuxolimab. These receptors came from an adult with an advanced solid tumor such as melanoma, head and neck, liver or kidney cancer.

The CDR3 is CASSTVIGYGYGYTF. CDR3 bases: TGTGCCAGTAGTACTGTCATAGGATACGGCTATGGCTACACCTTC. V is TRBV19 and J is TRBJ1-2; D gene ambiguous. This CDR3 spans 15 amino acids. With 4 bases removed from V and 4 bases from J, the gap between germline ends came to 16 bases. CDR1 and CDR2 (germline): LNHDA, SQIVND (reference sequence).

This clone was counted a few times. The V gene is TRBV9, the J gene TRBJ1-5; no clear D. Germline lookup yields CDR1 SGDLS and CDR2 YYNGEE. V dropped 0 bases and J dropped 5 bases, with 9 bases sitting between them. The CDR3 runs to 14 residues. The CDR3 is CASSVAANDQPQHF. The CDR3 coding sequence is TGTGCCAGCAGCGTAGCTGCCAACGATCAGCCCCAGCATTTT.

The V call is TRBV7-9, the J call TRBJ1-2; D is perhaps TRBD1 (5 bases). Germline CDR1 SEHNR, CDR2 FQNEAQ (reference sequence). There are 14 residues in the CDR3. The germline V and J ends were trimmed by 4 bases and 0 bases, with 9 bases remaining between them. The CDR3 sequence: CASSWDGSNYGYTF. The CDR3, as DNA: TGTGCCAGCAGCTGGGACGGATCTAACTATGGCTACACCTTC.

V is TRBV6-6 and J is TRBJ2-7, with TRBD1 matching 7 bases. Germline CDR1 is MNHNY and CDR2 is SVGAGI (reference sequence). Trimming took 5 bases from V and 4 from J; bases not matched to a gene: 11. The CDR3 covers 15 residues. The CDR3 sequence is CASSRDGDRPYEQYF. CDR3 nucleotides: TGTGCCAGCAGTCGCGACGGGGACAGACCTTACGAGCAGTACTTC.

This chain connects TRBV2 to TRBJ1-3, with 10 bases matching TRBD1. CDR3 length: 16 residues. From germline, CDR1 is SNHLY and CDR2 FYNNEI. V gave up 6 bases and J gave up 2 bases; unmatched junction bases: 7. Written as DNA, the CDR3 is TGTGCCAGCAGCGGGACAGGGGAAGTTGCTGGAAACACCATATATTTT. This sequence encodes CASSGTGEVAGNTIYF.

V gene TRBV7-9 combines with J gene TRBJ2-5; tentatively, D is TRBD1 or TRBD2 (5 bases each). Trimming stripped 0 bases from V and 4 bases from J, with 12 bases between. CDR1 and CDR2 from the germline V gene are SEHNR and FQNEAQ (reference sequence). The CDR3 runs 15 residues. CDR3 DNA: TGTGCCAGCAGCTTAGCGCTGGGGGTTCGAGAGACCCAGTACTTC. It specifies CASSLALGVRETQYF.

The chain joins TRBV7-2 to TRBJ2-2; no definite D call. Trimming cost V 1 base and J 5 bases, with 8 bases left between them. The CDR3 runs to 14 residues. Germline CDR1 and CDR2: SGHTA and FQGNSA. The CDR3 DNA reads TGTGCCAGCAGCTTAGTGGCAGTAACCGGGGAGCTGTTTTTT. Protein product: CASSLVAVTGELFF.

This chain joins TRBV7-2 and TRBJ2-7; a possible D gene is TRBD1 (6 bases). Trimming cost V 7 bases and J 5 bases, with 15 bases left between them. Germline CDR1 SGHTA, CDR2 FQGNSA. This CDR3 contains 13 residues. CDR3 sequence: CASNLRGFDEQYF. The DNA of the CDR3 is TGTGCCAGCAACCTCAGGGGTTTCGACGAGCAGTACTTC.

The chain has TRBV28 and TRBJ1-4; TRBD1 is a possible D gene (5 bases). The CDR3 length is 14 residues. The V and J ends lost 2 bases and 7 bases respectively, with 11 bases between them. Per germline, CDR1 MDHEN and CDR2 SYDVKM. Here the CDR3 reads CASSLAGAGEKLFF. The CDR3 nucleotides read TGTGCCAGCAGTTTAGCCGGGGCTGGTGAAAAACTGTTTTTT.

This sequence joins TRBV7-8 and TRBJ2-3, with no clear D. The CDR3 has 13 amino acids. CDR1 is SGHVS, CDR2 FQNEAQ, per germline. Trimming took off 0 bases at V and 7 bases at J, with 8 bases between the two ends. CDR3 protein: CASSLALENTQYF. As DNA, the CDR3 is TGTGCCAGCAGCTTAGCGCTAGAAAATACGCAGTATTTT.

V gene TRBV9 combines with J gene TRBJ2-2, with D tentatively TRBD2 (5 bases). The CDR3 loop spans 16 amino acids. The V gene's germline CDR1 is SGDLS and CDR2 YYNGEE. V was cut by 3 bases and J by 0 bases, with 12 bases left in between. The CDR3 nucleotides are TGTGCCAGCAGCGGAGGGATTTTCGCGAACACCGGGGAGCTGTTTTTT. Its protein is CASSGGIFANTGELFF.

The V gene is TRBV19, the J gene TRBJ1-1; no clear D gene. Germline CDR1 reads LNHDA; CDR2 reads SQIVND (reference sequence). V lost 2 bases, J lost 1 base, and 5 bases lay in between. This CDR3 is 13 amino acids long. The CDR3 DNA follows: TGTGCCAGTAGTATACAGCAGAACACTGAAGCTTTCTTT. It specifies CASSIQQNTEAFF.